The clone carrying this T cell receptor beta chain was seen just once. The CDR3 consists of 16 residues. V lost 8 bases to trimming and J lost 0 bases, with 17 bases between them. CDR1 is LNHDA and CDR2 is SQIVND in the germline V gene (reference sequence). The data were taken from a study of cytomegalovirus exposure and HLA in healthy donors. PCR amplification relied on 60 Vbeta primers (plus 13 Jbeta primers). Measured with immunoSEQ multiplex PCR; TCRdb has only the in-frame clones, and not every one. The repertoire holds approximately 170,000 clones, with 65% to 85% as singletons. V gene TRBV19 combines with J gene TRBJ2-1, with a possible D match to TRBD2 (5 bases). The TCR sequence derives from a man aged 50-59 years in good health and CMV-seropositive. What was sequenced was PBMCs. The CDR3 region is CASGGGSISSYNEQFF. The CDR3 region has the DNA TGTGCCAGTGGCGGAGGTTCGATAAGCTCCTACAATGAGCAGTTCTTC.